A few counts support the clone carrying this T cell receptor beta chain. The antigen remains unidentified. The data were obtained in a study of T-cell memory formation after mild COVID-19. CDR3 length: 13 amino acids. Deletions cut 0 bases from V and 7 bases from J, with 10 bases between. The germline gives CDR1 SGHRS, CDR2 YFSETQ. TCRdb fed the 5' RACE reads into MiXCR, producing one record per CDR3 protein. This table holds 100,000 to 150,000 distinct CDR3 sequences, over 15% found once. General study results and limits: Chiefly within CM and EM were the contracting CD4+ clones; CD8+ ones were within EMRA.

This sequence was found in a man between 18 and 29 years old who had mild COVID-19 (a few samples of this study predate the infection). Cell type and time point are not known. The sequenced sample was PBMCs or a T cell subset sorted from them (not recorded which). The rearrangement joins TRBV5-1 to TRBJ1-1; tentative D call: TRBD1 (6 bases). CDR3 loop: CASSLAQGGEAFF. CDR3 nucleotide sequence: TGCGCCAGCAGCTTGGCACAGGGAGGTGAAGCTTTCTTT.